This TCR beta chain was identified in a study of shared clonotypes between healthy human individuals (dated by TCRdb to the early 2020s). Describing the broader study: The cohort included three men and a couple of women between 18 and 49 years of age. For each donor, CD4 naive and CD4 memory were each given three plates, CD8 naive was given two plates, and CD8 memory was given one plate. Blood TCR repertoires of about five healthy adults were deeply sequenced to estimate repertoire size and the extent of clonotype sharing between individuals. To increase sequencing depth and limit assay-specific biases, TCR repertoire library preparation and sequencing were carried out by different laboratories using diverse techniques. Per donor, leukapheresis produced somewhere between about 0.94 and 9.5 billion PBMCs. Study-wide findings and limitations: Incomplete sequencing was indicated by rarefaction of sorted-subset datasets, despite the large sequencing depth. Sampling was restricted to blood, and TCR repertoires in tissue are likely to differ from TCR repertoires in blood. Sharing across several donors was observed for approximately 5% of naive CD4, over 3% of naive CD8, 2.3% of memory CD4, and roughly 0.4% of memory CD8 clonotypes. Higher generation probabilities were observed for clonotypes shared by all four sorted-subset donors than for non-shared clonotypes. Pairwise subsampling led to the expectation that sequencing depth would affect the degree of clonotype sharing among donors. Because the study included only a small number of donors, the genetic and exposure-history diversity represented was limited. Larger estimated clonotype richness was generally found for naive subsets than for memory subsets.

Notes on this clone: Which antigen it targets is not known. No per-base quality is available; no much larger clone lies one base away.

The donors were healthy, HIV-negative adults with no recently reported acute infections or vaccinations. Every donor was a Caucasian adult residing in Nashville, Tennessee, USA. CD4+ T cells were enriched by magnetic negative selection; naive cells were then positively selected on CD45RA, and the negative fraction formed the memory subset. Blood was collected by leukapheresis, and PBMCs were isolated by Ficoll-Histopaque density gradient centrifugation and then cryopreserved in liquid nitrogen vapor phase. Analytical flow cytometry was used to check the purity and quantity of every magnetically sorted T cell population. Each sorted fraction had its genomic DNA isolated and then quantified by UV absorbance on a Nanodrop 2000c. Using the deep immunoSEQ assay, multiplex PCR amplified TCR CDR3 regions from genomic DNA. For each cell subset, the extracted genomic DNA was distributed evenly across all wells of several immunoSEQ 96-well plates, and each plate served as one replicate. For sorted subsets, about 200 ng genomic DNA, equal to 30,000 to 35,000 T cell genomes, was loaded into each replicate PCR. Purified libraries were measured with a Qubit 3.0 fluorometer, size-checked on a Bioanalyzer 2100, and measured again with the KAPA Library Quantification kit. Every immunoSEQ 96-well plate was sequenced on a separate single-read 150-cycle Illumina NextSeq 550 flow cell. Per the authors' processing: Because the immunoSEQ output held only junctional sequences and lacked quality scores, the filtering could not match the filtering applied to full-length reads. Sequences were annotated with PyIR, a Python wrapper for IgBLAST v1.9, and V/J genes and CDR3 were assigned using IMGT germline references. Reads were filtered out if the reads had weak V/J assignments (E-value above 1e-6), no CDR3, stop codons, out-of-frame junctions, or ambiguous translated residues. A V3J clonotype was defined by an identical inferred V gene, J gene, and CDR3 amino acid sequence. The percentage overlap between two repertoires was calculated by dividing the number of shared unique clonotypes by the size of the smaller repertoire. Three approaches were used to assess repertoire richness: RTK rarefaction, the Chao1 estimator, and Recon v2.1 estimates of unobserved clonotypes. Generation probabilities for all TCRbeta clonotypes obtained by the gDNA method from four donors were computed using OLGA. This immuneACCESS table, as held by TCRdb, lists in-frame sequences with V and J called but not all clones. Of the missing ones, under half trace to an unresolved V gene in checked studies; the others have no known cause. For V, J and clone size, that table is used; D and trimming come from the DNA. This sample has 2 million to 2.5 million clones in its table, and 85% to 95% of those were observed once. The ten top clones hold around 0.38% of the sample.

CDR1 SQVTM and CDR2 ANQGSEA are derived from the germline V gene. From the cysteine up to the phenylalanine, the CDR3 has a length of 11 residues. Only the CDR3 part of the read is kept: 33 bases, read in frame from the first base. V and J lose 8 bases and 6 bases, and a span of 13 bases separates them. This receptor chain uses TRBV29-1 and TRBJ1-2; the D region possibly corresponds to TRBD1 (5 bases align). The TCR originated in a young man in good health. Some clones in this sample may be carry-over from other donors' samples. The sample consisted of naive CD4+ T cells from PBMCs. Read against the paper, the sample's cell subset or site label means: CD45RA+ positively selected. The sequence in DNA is TGCAGCAGCCTCGGGACGAATGGCTACACCTTC. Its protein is CSSLGTNGYTF.